The present T cell receptor beta chain was sequenced within a study of radiotherapy plus CTLA-4 blockade in lung cancer. Study at large: Patients showed objective responses in 15% to 20% of cases, and disease control was achieved by approximately 31%.

The germline V and J ends were trimmed by 9 bases and 2 bases, with 13 bases remaining between them. The CDR3 length is 14 residues. Germline CDR1 is MNHNS and CDR2 is SASEGT. The method was immunoSEQ multiplex PCR; TCRdb's version includes in-frame clones alone and lacks a portion of them. The sample has 43,000 or so clones, about three quarters seen once. Whole-study results and caveats: Blood saw expansion of tumor-derived TCR clones after radiotherapy plus ipilimumab.

This clone was seen a few times. Its antigen is unknown. The V call is TRBV6-1, the J call TRBJ2-2, with D hard to call. The receptor was derived from a human donor with non-small cell lung cancer who had a complete response to radiotherapy plus ipilimumab. The specimen comprised peripheral blood, sampled from a patient treated with radiotherapy plus ipilimumab. CDR3 residues: CASALPKNTGELFF. CDR3 DNA: TGTGCCAGTGCACTACCGAAAAACACCGGGGAGCTGTTTTTT.